This TCR beta chain was captured by sequencing in a study of shared clonotypes between healthy human individuals. As processed by the authors: ImmunoSEQ gave junction-only sequences without quality scores, so filtering differed. Repertoires were generated with immunoSEQ multiplex PCR, while TCRdb's copy carries only in-frame clones and drops some. The V and J calls and clone size were taken over from that table, and D and trimming were inferred from the DNA. The sample has under 2,000,000 clones; about 95% are singletons. The germline V gene has CDR1 SGHAT and CDR2 FQNNGV. V was clipped by 5 bases and J by 5 bases; unmatched bases: 19. This CDR3 is built from 18 residues. The naive CD8 fraction comprised CD45RO-negative cells positively selected for CCR7 and excluded terminally differentiated effector memory CD45RA+ cells.

Material for sequencing was naive CD8+ T cells sorted from blood. This rearrangement joins TRBV11-2 to TRBJ2-5; 8 bases are a match to TRBD1. The origin of this receptor is a man between 18 and 35 years old in good health. The CDR3 nucleotides are TGTGCCAGCAGCCCCTCCGGAGATCTATGGACAGGGAGGGAGACCCAGTACTTC. Protein sequence: CASSPSGDLWTGRETQYF.